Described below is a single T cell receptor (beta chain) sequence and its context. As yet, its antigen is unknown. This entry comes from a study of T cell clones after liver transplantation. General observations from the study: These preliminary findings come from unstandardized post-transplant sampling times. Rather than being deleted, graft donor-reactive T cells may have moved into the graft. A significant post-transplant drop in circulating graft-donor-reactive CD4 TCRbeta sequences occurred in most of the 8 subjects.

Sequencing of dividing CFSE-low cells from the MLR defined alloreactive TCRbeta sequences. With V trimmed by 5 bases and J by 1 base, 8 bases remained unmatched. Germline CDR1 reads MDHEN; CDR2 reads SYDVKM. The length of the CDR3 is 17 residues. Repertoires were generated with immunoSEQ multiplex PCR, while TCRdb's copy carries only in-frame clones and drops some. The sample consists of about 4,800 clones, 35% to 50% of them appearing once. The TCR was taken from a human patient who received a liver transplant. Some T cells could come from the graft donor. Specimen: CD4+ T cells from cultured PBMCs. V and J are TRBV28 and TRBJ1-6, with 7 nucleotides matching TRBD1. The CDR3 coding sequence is TGTGCCAGCAGTCCCCCGGACAGGATTTCCTATAATTCACCCCTCCACTTT. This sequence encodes CASSPPDRISYNSPLHF. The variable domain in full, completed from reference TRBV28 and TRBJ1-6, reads DVKVTQSSRYLVKRTGEKVFLECVQDMDHENMFWYRQDPGLGLRLIYFSYDVKMKEKGDIPEGYSVSREKKERFSLILESASTNQTSMYLCASSPPDRISYNSPLHFGNGTRLTVT.